The rows below give T cell receptor beta chains drawn from one sample of a study of blood T cells in healthy people across ages. TCRdb reanalysed the 5' RACE reads using MiXCR and keeps one entry per CDR3 protein. The sample contains 1.5 million to 2 million distinct CDR3 sequences, about 50% of which appear only once. The sample comprised blood. Receptor source: a middle-aged woman in good health. Each CDR3 is given with its conserved first and last residue. D genes are given only for firm matches. Expanded clones get a size class; other rows say once, few or many, or leave the size out.

D gene	V gene	clone size	J gene	CDR3 protein	CDR3 DNA
-	TRBV29-1	-	TRBJ2-3	CSVDGLRERQPRTQYF	TGCAGCGTTGACGGTCTGCGGGAACGACAGCCCCGTACGCAGTATTTT
TRBD1	TRBV5-5	-	TRBJ2-7	CASSLAAGGHNEQYF	TGTGCCAGCAGCTTAGCGGCAGGGGGCCACAATGAGCAGTACTTC
-	TRBV5-1	-	TRBJ1-1	CASSRVTGALNTEAFF	TGCGCCAGCAGTAGGGTGACAGGCGCATTGAACACTGAAGCTTTCTTT
TRBD2	TRBV9	few	TRBJ2-5	CASSVGRAGGYQETQYF	TGTGCCAGCAGCGTAGGAAGAGCGGGGGGCTACCAAGAGACCCAGTACTTC
TRBD2	TRBV20-1	-	TRBJ2-1	CSATGLAGEYNEQFF	TGCAGTGCTACCGGACTAGCGGGGGAGTACAATGAGCAGTTCTTC
-	TRBV4-3	few	TRBJ2-3	CASSQDARVTTDTQYF	TGCGCCAGCAGCCAAGATGCCAGGGTAACTACAGATACGCAGTATTTT
-	TRBV2	-	TRBJ1-5	CASSSTGTQPQHF	TGTGCCAGCAGTTCTACAGGGACTCAGCCCCAGCATTTT
-	TRBV20-1	-	TRBJ1-5	CSADQRSSNQPQHF	TGCAGTGCCGACCAGAGGTCTAGCAATCAGCCCCAGCATTTT
-	TRBV18	-	TRBJ2-5	CASSPPSQTGLGETQYF	TGTGCCAGCTCACCACCGTCGCAGACAGGCCTTGGAGAGACCCAGTACTTC
-	TRBV7-9	-	TRBJ2-5	CASSLQGGDTRLQETQYF	TGTGCCAGCAGCTTACAAGGGGGGGACACGCGTCTCCAAGAGACCCAGTACTTC
-	TRBV28	-	TRBJ1-5	CASSPPGSQPQHF	TGTGCCAGCAGTCCCCCGGGAAGTCAGCCCCAGCATTTT
-	TRBV29-1	-	TRBJ2-7	CSVESPGSSYEQYF	TGCAGCGTTGAATCTCCAGGGAGCTCCTACGAGCAGTACTTC
-	TRBV4-2	-	TRBJ1-2	CASSQVARELYYGYTF	TGTGCCAGCAGCCAAGTCGCCAGGGAGCTTTACTATGGCTACACCTTC
TRBD1	TRBV12-3/TRBV12-4	-	TRBJ1-5	CASSFAGRTGLNQPQHF	TGTGCCAGCAGTTTTGCGGGGAGGACAGGCTTGAATCAGCCCCAGCATTTT
TRBD1	TRBV12-3/TRBV12-4	-	TRBJ1-6	CASSRQGSVAPLHF	TGTGCCAGCAGCAGACAGGGGTCCGTGGCACCCCTCCACTTT
-	TRBV7-2	few	TRBJ1-2	CASSLAGDGYYGYTF	TGTGCCAGCAGCTTAGCGGGAGACGGGTACTATGGCTACACCTTC
TRBD2	TRBV6-4	few	TRBJ2-3	CASSSDGTSGGASTDTQYF	TGTGCCAGCAGCTCGGACGGGACTAGCGGGGGGGCGAGCACAGATACGCAGTATTTT
TRBD1	TRBV28	once	TRBJ1-2	CASRDSQRYGYTF	TGTGCCAGTCGGGACAGCCAACGCTATGGCTACACCTTC
TRBD2	TRBV5-1	many	TRBJ2-5	CASSRGGEETQYF	TGTGCCAGCAGCCGGGGGGGCGAAGAGACCCAGTACTTC
-	TRBV2	-	TRBJ1-5	CASSGQTTHNQPQHF	TGTGCCAGCAGTGGACAGACGACTCATAATCAGCCCCAGCATTTT
-	TRBV5-1	once	TRBJ1-1	CASSYLSTVNTEAFF	TGCGCCAGCAGTTACCTTTCGACAGTGAACACTGAAGCTTTCTTT
TRBD1	TRBV7-9	-	TRBJ1-2	CASSLRDRVNYGYTF	TGTGCCAGCAGCTTAAGGGACAGGGTGAACTATGGCTACACCTTC
TRBD1	TRBV9	-	TRBJ1-2	CASSVETGSGYTF	TGTGCCAGCAGCGTAGAGACAGGGAGTGGCTACACCTTC
-	TRBV6-1	once	TRBJ1-5	CASSDWGHQPQHF	TGTGCCAGCAGTGATTGGGGGCATCAGCCCCAGCATTTT
-	TRBV29-1	few	TRBJ2-7	CSVEIGVPYEQYF	TGCAGCGTTGAGATCGGGGTCCCCTACGAGCAGTACTTC
-	TRBV5-1	-	TRBJ1-2	CVSSWVGGDGYTF	TGCGTCAGCAGTTGGGTTGGAGGAGATGGCTACACCTTC
-	TRBV20-1	few	TRBJ2-5	CSAGLAGAGETQYF	TGCAGTGCTGGCCTCGCGGGGGCTGGCGAGACCCAGTACTTC
TRBD1	TRBV6-5	-	TRBJ1-5	CASSKTGTGNQPQHF	TGTGCCAGCAGCAAAACCGGGACAGGGAATCAGCCCCAGCATTTT
-	TRBV9	-	TRBJ2-4	CASSVGGRSIQYF	TGTGCCAGCAGCGTTGGGGGAAGGAGCATTCAGTACTTC
TRBD2	TRBV20-1	-	TRBJ2-3	CSARLAGQITDTQYF	TGCAGTGCAAGACTAGCGGGGCAGATCACAGATACGCAGTATTTT
-	TRBV7-9	-	TRBJ1-2	CASSLSGTMNYGYTF	TGTGCCAGCAGCTTATCCGGAACCATGAACTATGGCTACACCTTC
TRBD1	TRBV14	few	TRBJ2-5	CASSQRTGTGFAETQYF	TGTGCCAGCAGCCAAAGAACCGGGACAGGGTTTGCGGAGACCCAGTACTTC
TRBD2	TRBV6-5	-	TRBJ2-3	CASSYSKGGLEITDTQYF	TGTGCCAGCAGTTACTCGAAGGGGGGACTAGAGATAACAGATACGCAGTATTTT
TRBD1	TRBV4-3	-	TRBJ2-5	CASSQDRDSQETQYF	TGCGCCAGCAGCCAAGATAGGGACAGCCAAGAGACCCAGTACTTC
TRBD1	TRBV7-9	-	TRBJ1-2	CASSSYRGVDGYTF	TGTGCCAGCAGCTCATACAGGGGGGTAGATGGCTACACCTTC
-	TRBV25-1	-	TRBJ1-1	CASLNGGQAFF	TGTGCCAGCCTAAACGGAGGGCAAGCTTTCTTT
-	TRBV4-2	-	TRBJ2-1	CASSQPGTAGGSYNEQFF	TGTGCCAGCAGCCAACCTGGGACAGCGGGTGGCTCCTACAATGAGCAGTTCTTC
-	TRBV6-1	-	TRBJ2-1	CASTSQADNEQFF	TGTGCCAGCACGAGCCAGGCAGACAATGAGCAGTTCTTC
-	TRBV15	-	TRBJ2-7	CVTSRDLTSYEQYF	TGTGTCACCAGCAGAGATCTGACTAGCTACGAGCAGTACTTC
-	TRBV28	-	TRBJ2-6	CASSLIPGANVLTF	TGTGCCAGCAGTTTGATCCCCGGGGCCAACGTCCTGACTTTC
-	TRBV6-5	-	TRBJ2-5	CASSHLSLGVYF	TGTGCCAGCAGTCATCTGAGCCTCGGGGTGTACTTC
-	TRBV20-1	once	TRBJ2-5	CSARGVGVKTQYF	TGCAGTGCCCGAGGGGTGGGTGTAAAGACCCAGTACTTC
-	TRBV7-2	-	TRBJ2-3	CASSLEMSTETQYF	TGTGCCAGCAGCTTAGAGATGAGCACAGAGACGCAGTATTTT
TRBD2	TRBV6-6	few	TRBJ2-5	CASWLAGAQETQYF	TGTGCCAGCTGGTTAGCGGGGGCCCAAGAGACCCAGTACTTC
-	TRBV6-5	-	TRBJ2-7	CASSSVGLSSYEQYF	TGTGCCAGCAGCTCCGTCGGTCTATCCTCCTACGAGCAGTACTTC
TRBD1	TRBV18	few	TRBJ2-5	CASSPRPGQGAETQYF	TGTGCCAGCTCACCACGACCGGGACAGGGGGCGGAGACCCAGTACTTC
-	TRBV24-1	-	TRBJ1-2	CATSDSLRDYGYTF	TGTGCCACCAGCGACTCACTCAGGGACTATGGCTACACCTTC
-	TRBV28	-	TRBJ2-7	CASSLLQGTYEQYF	TGTGCCAGCAGTTTACTGCAGGGAACCTACGAGCAGTACTTC
TRBD2	TRBV28	-	TRBJ2-3	CASSSSKLAGGPVDTQYF	TGTGCCAGCAGTTCCTCAAAGCTAGCGGGGGGGCCCGTAGATACGCAGTATTTT
-	TRBV9	-	TRBJ2-1	CASSEGGPANEQFF	TGTGCCAGCAGCGAGGGGGGCCCCGCTAATGAGCAGTTCTTC